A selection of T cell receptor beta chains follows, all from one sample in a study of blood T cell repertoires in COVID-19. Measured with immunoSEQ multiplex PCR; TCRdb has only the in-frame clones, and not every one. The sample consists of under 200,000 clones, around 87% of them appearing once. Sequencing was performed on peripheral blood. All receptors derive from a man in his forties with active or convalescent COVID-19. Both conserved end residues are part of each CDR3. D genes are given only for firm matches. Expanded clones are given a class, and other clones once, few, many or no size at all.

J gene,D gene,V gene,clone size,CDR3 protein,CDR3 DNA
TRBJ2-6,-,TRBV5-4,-,CASSGSRGTGGAGANVLTF,TGTGCCAGCAGCGGATCCCGGGGAACAGGGGGGGCTGGGGCCAACGTCCTGACTTTC
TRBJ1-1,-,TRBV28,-,CASSLQLQGRAFF,TGTGCCAGCAGTCTACAACTACAGGGACGAGCTTTCTTT
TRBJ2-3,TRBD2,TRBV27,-,CASRIPGLADTQYF,TGTGCCAGCAGGATCCCGGGACTAGCGGATACGCAGTATTTT
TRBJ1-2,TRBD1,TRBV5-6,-,CASSTRTGGVYTF,TGTGCCAGCAGCACTAGGACAGGGGGCGTCTACACCTTC
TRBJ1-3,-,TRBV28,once,CASSSQTPTRNTIYF,TGTGCCAGCAGTTCCCAAACTCCTACGAGAAACACCATATATTTT
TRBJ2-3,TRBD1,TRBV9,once,CASSGLQGIGDTQYF,TGTGCCAGCAGCGGACTACAGGGGATCGGAGATACGCAGTATTTT
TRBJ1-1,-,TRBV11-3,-,CASSSGGVTEAFF,TGTGCCAGCAGCTCTGGGGGGGTGACTGAAGCTTTCTTT
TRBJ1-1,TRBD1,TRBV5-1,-,CASSPGTGVNTEAFF,TGCGCCAGCAGCCCCGGGACAGGGGTGAACACTGAAGCTTTCTTT
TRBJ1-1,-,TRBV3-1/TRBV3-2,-,CASSRIQGGSEAFF,TGTGCCAGCAGCCGTATACAGGGAGGGAGTGAAGCTTTCTTT
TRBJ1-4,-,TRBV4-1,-,CASSQVQTTNEKLFF,TGCGCCAGCAGCCAAGTCCAAACAACTAATGAAAAACTGTTTTTT
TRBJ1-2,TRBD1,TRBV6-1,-,CASSDPRDRVVGGYTF,TGTGCCAGCAGTGACCCTCGGGACAGGGTAGTCGGAGGCTACACCTTC
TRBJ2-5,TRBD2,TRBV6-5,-,CASSYVSGGQETQYF,TGTGCCAGCAGTTACGTATCGGGGGGGCAGGAGACCCAGTACTTC
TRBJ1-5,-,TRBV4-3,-,CASSQDQNQPQHF,TGCGCCAGCAGCCAAGACCAGAATCAGCCCCAGCATTTT
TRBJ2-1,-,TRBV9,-,CASSVDPGGDNEQFF,TGTGCCAGCAGCGTAGACCCCGGGGGAGACAATGAGCAGTTCTTC
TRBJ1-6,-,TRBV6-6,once,CASSYSGGSSLHF,TGTGCCAGCAGTTACTCCGGGGGGTCCTCCCTCCACTTT
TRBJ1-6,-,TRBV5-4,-,CASSLERQLSPLHF,TGTGCCAGCAGCTTGGAGAGACAGCTTTCACCCCTCCACTTT
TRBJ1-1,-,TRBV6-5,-,CASSTRGWSEAFF,TGTGCCAGCAGTACCAGGGGATGGAGTGAAGCTTTCTTT
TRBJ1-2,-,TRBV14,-,CASSQQAGYGYTF,TGTGCCAGCAGCCAGCAGGCGGGATATGGCTACACCTTC
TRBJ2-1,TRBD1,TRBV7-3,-,CASSLDRVQHEQFF,TGTGCCAGCAGCTTAGACAGGGTACAGCATGAGCAGTTCTTC
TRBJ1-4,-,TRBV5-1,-,CASSRLDGRVEKLFF,TGCGCCAGCAGCCGCCTGGATGGGAGGGTTGAAAAACTGTTTTTT
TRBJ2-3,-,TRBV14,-,CASSQDTGVGREDF,TGTGCCAGCAGCCAAGATACGGGAGTGGGCAGAGAGGATTTT
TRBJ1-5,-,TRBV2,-,CASSSDTSNQPQHF,TGTGCCAGCAGCTCTGACACTAGCAATCAGCCCCAGCATTTT
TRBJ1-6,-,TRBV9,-,CASSVGQGGSPLHF,TGTGCCAGCAGCGTAGGGCAGGGTGGTTCACCCCTCCACTTT
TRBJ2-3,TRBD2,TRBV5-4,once,CASSRASGTDTQYF,TGTGCCAGCAGCCGAGCTAGCGGGACAGATACGCAGTATTTT
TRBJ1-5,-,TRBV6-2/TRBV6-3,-,CASSVGAGQPQHF,TGTGCCAGCAGTGTCGGGGCGGGACAGCCCCAGCATTTT
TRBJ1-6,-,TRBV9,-,CASSVEGRGNSPLHF,TGTGCCAGCAGCGTAGAAGGAAGGGGAAATTCACCCCTCCACTTT
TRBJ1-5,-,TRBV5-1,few,CASSLGQGGQPQHF,TGCGCCAGCAGCTTGGGGCAGGGTGGGCAGCCCCAGCATTTT
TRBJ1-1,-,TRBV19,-,CASRTMNTEAFF,TGTGCCAGTCGTACCATGAACACTGAAGCTTTCTTT
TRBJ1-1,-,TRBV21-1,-,CASSKNSGKWGTEAFF,TGTGCCAGCAGCAAAAACTCAGGGAAGTGGGGCACTGAAGCTTTCTTT
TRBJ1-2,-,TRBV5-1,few,CASSLGSRLGGYTF,TGCGCCAGCAGCTTGGGGTCTAGGTTAGGTGGCTACACCTTC
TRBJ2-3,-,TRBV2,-,CATHRRGTDTQYF,TGTGCCACCCATCGGAGGGGCACAGATACGCAGTATTTT
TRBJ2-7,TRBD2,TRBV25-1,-,CASSARGGAFLTTSEQYF,TGTGCCAGCAGCGCCCGGGGGGGGGCTTTCCTCACCACTAGTGAGCAGTACTTC
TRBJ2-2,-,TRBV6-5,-,CASRRDLNTGELFF,TGTGCCAGCAGACGGGACTTGAACACCGGGGAGCTGTTTTTT
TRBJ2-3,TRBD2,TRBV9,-,CASSVQRGFTDTQYF,TGTGCCAGCAGCGTCCAGCGGGGCTTCACAGATACGCAGTATTTT
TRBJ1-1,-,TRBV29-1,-,CSALDRSNTEAFF,TGCAGCGCTCTCGACAGGTCCAACACTGAAGCTTTCTTT
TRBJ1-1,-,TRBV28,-,CASSGGYLEAFF,TGTGCCAGCTCGGGCGGGTACTTGGAAGCTTTCTTT
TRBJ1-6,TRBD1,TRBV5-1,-,CASSLGWTGVNSPLHF,TGCGCCAGCAGCTTGGGGTGGACAGGGGTTAATTCACCCCTCCACTTT
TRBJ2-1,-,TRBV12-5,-,CASGSGWNEQFF,TGTGCTAGTGGTTCGGGGTGGAATGAGCAGTTCTTC
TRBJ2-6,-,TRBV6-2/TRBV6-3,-,CASSSRTRSGANVLTF,TGTGCCAGCAGTTCTCGAACACGATCTGGGGCCAACGTCCTGACTTTC
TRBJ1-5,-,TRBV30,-,CACAAGSNQPQHF,TGTGCCTGCGCGGCGGGGAGCAATCAGCCCCAGCATTTT
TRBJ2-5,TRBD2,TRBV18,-,CASTPSGVGETQYF,TGTGCCAGCACCCCTAGCGGGGTGGGAGAGACCCAGTACTTC
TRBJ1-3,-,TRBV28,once,CASRLYRGSGNTIYF,TGTGCCAGCAGGCTCTATCGGGGGTCCGGAAACACCATATATTTT
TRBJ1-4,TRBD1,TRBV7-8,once,CASSLSGTGSEKLFF,TGTGCCAGCAGCTTATCCGGGACAGGGAGTGAAAAACTGTTTTTT
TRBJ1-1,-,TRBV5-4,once,CASSRERSNTEAFF,TGTGCCAGCAGCCGCGAGCGGTCGAACACTGAAGCTTTCTTT
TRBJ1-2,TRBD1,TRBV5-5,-,CASRSDRVYGYTF,TGTGCCAGCAGATCCGACAGGGTCTATGGCTACACCTTC
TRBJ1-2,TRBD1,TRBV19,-,CASSDTGGRYGYTF,TGTGCCAGTAGTGATACAGGGGGCCGATACGGCTACACCTTC
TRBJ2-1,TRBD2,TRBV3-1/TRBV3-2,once,CASSQELAGYEQFF,TGTGCCAGCAGCCAAGAACTAGCGGGCTATGAGCAGTTCTTC
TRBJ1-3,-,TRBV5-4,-,CASSGTKGNTIYF,TGTGCCAGCAGCGGGACAAAAGGGAACACCATATATTTT
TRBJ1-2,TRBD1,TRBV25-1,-,CASSMGWDSYGYTF,TGTGCCAGCAGCATGGGTTGGGACAGCTATGGCTACACCTTC
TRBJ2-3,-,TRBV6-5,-,CASSPGEGTDTQYF,TGTGCCAGCAGTCCCGGGGAGGGCACAGATACGCAGTATTTT
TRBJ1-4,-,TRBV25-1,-,CASSDWSTAGTNEKLFF,TGTGCCAGCAGTGATTGGTCGACAGCCGGAACGAATGAAAAACTGTTTTTT
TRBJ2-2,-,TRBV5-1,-,CASSSLPDTGELFF,TGCGCCAGCAGCTCCCTTCCGGACACCGGGGAGCTGTTTTTT
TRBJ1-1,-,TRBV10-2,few,CASSENRANTEAFF,TGCGCCAGCAGTGAGAACAGAGCCAACACTGAAGCTTTCTTT
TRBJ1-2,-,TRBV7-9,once,CASSLLQESMNYGYTF,TGTGCCAGCAGCCTTTTACAGGAGAGTATGAACTATGGCTACACCTTC
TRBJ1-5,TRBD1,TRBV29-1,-,CSRSRGRIDTPSSNQPQHF,TGCAGCCGTTCCAGGGGGCGGATAGATACTCCTTCTAGCAATCAGCCCCAGCATTTT